The rows below give T cell receptor beta chains drawn from one sample of a study of read filtering for tumor transcriptome and immune sequencing. TCRdb itself ran the reads through MiXCR, one entry per CDR3 protein. The sample lists approximately 62,000 distinct CDR3 sequences, less than 20% occurring once. Sequencing input: a population of CD138-negative cells sorted from bone marrow. The receptors were sampled from a donor older than 35 with multiple myeloma. Both conserved end residues are part of each CDR3. D genes are given only for firm matches. Clone size is given for some rows only: seen once, a few or many times, or a class if the clone is expanded.

many,NA,TRBJ2-3,TRBV20-1,CSARAVQQSTDTQYF,TGCAGTGCTAGGGCTGTTCAGCAAAGCACAGATACGCAGTATTTT
many,NA,TRBJ2-2,TRBV5-1,CASSLATGANTGELFF,TGCGCCAGCAGCTTGGCCACTGGGGCGAACACCGGGGAGCTGTTTTTT
few,TRBD2,TRBJ2-5,TRBV29-1,CSVVGTIQETQYF,TGCAGCGTTGTAGGGACTATACAAGAGACCCAGTACTTC
many,TRBD1,TRBJ2-7,TRBV18,CASSPPLGTGSSYEQYF,TGTGCCAGCTCACCCCCCTTAGGGACAGGAAGCTCCTACGAGCAGTACTTC
few,TRBD2,TRBJ2-3,TRBV2,CASRYGGRTSTDTQYF,TGTGCCAGCAGGTACGGCGGGAGGACTAGCACAGATACGCAGTATTTT
many,NA,TRBJ1-1,TRBV7-3,CASSLTDFPEAFF,TGTGCCAGCAGCCTGACAGATTTTCCTGAAGCTTTCTTT
NA,TRBD2,TRBJ2-7,TRBV6-5,CASSRTSGSYEQYF,TGTGCCAGCAGTAGGACTAGCGGGAGCTACGAGCAGTACTTC
many,NA,TRBJ1-1,TRBV29-1,CSVAPGTFNTEAFF,TGCAGCGTGGCCCCTGGGACATTCAACACTGAAGCTTTCTTT
many,TRBD1,TRBJ2-1,TRBV11-2,CASSWGDRILGDEQFF,TGTGCCAGCAGCTGGGGGGACAGGATTTTGGGAGATGAGCAGTTCTTC
many,NA,TRBJ1-1,TRBV29-1,CSVVGDMNTEAFF,TGCAGCGTTGTCGGGGACATGAACACTGAAGCTTTCTTT
many,TRBD1,TRBJ2-4,TRBV5-1,CASSRDSGSKNIQYF,TGCGCCAGTAGCCGGGACAGTGGGTCCAAAAACATTCAGTACTTC
few,TRBD2,TRBJ2-1,TRBV19,CASATSGGAFNEQFF,TGTGCCAGTGCAACGAGCGGGGGGGCTTTCAATGAGCAGTTCTTC